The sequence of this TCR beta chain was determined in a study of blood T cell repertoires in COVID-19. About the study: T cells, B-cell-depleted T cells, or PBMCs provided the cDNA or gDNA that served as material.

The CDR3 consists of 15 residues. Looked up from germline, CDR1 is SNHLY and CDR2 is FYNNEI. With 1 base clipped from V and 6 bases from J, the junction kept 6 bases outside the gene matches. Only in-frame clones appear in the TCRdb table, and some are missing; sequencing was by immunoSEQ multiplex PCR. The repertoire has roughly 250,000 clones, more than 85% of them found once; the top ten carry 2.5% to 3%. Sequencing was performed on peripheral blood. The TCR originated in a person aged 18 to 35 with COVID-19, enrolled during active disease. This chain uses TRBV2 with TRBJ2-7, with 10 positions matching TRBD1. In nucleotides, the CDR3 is TGTGCCAGCAGTGAAGTCGGTGGGACAGGGGTCGAGCAGTACTTC. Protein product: CASSEVGGTGVEQYF.